A single sample gave rise to the 10 T cell receptor beta chains below, sequenced in a study of T cell repertoires in cytomegalovirus infection (dated by TCRdb to about 2019). TCRdb shows the sequencer as Illumina HiSeq 1500. Starting from the raw public reads, TCRdb applied fastp trimming at Q25, assembled clones with MiXCR and retained in-frame beta chains. A single entry per CDR3 protein holds the most common genes and DNA from its merged rows. Recorded for this sample are some 800,000 distinct CDR3 sequences; about 30% of them occurred a single time. Over 10% of the sample goes to the ten largest clones. The sample's treatment or condition, from its label and the paper: in vitro stimulation with specific CMV peptide epitopes to enrich CMV-specific T cells. These receptors' antigens are unknown. The sequenced sample was cultured CD8+ T cells from PBMCs, obtained from culture after CMV antigen stimulation. Every receptor here comes from a human donor in good health (CMV status not recorded). Some clones in this sample may be carry-over from other donors' samples.

This clonotype came up many times. This chain connects TRBV7-2 to TRBJ1-5; tentatively, D is TRBD1 (6 bases). Trimming took off 4 bases at V and 4 bases at J, with 17 bases between the two ends. This CDR3 comprises 16 residues. Germline loops: CDR1 SGHTA, CDR2 FQGNSA. CDR3 in DNA: TGTGCCAGCAGCTCAGCAGGGGAGCTGGGGAATCAGCCCCAGCATTTT. Amino acid sequence: CASSSAGELGNQPQHF.

The chain couples TRBV7-9 to TRBJ1-2; the match to TRBD1 covers 10 bases. Germline V gives CDR1 SEHNR, CDR2 FQNEAQ (reference sequence). Unmatched junction bases numbered 1, after V lost 1 base and J lost 2 bases. The CDR3 runs 15 residues. CDR3 coding DNA: TGTGCCAGCAGCTTAGGGGACAGGGGCAACTATGGCTACACCTTC. This encodes CASSLGDRGNYGYTF.

This clonotype has more than one count but fewer than ten. The V and J genes are TRBV6-5 and TRBJ1-6; TRBD1 agrees at 7 bases. Germline V gene sequence: CDR1 MNHEY, CDR2 SVGAGI. The CDR3 spans 15 residues. Trimming took 7 bases from V and 9 from J; bases not matched to a gene: 12. This chain's CDR3 is CASNQGGGAGSPLHF. CDR3 sequence (DNA): TGTGCCAGCAACCAAGGAGGGGGCGCGGGTTCACCCCTCCACTTT.

This clonotype has more than one count but fewer than ten. V usage is TRBV27 and J usage is TRBJ2-3; TRBD2 agrees at 11 bases. Germline-derived CDR1 and CDR2 are MNHEY and SMNVEV (reference sequence). This CDR3 has 15 residues. The J segment lost 2 bases and the V segment lost 4 bases, leaving 2 bases of the junction unmatched. CDR3 coding DNA: TGTGCCAGCAGTTCGACTAGCGGGAACACAGATACGCAGTATTTT. Translating it yields CASSSTSGNTDTQYF.

This clonotype was counted only a few times. This chain links TRBV29-1 with TRBJ2-1; 8 bases are shared with TRBD1. Germline V lookup: CDR1 SQVTM, CDR2 ANQGSEA. Trimming at V came to 3 bases and at J to 7 bases, leaving 8 bases not matched to a gene. This CDR3 is built from 14 residues. CDR3 protein: CSVDLRGRGNEQFF. In nucleotides, the CDR3 is TGCAGCGTTGATCTCAGGGGGCGCGGGAATGAGCAGTTCTTC.

The chain combines TRBV28 with TRBJ2-3, with 8 bases that match TRBD1. CDR1 is MDHEN and CDR2 is SYDVKM in the germline V gene. The CDR3 has 14 amino acids. V dropped 10 bases and J dropped 5; count of bases not matched to a gene: 11. CDR3 nucleotides: TGTGCCACCCTAGACAGGGGAGGAGAAGATACGCAGTATTTT. Translation gives CATLDRGGEDTQYF.

The CDR3 region is CASSEALHRNNYEQYV. The CDR3 DNA reads TGTGCCAGCAGTGAAGCGCTTCACAGGAACAACTACGAGCAGTACGTC. This rearrangement joins TRBV6-1 to TRBJ2-7; maybe TRBD1 (5 bases). Germline CDR1 and CDR2: MNHNS and SASEGT. The CDR3 runs to 16 residues. Trimming cost V 0 bases and J 3 bases, with 15 bases left between them.

This clonotype has just a few counts. The V gene is TRBV7-9, the J gene TRBJ2-2; D is perhaps TRBD1 (5 bases). This CDR3 contains 15 residues. From germline, CDR1 is SEHNR and CDR2 FQNEAQ (reference sequence). V was trimmed by 3 bases and J by 10 bases, leaving 18 bases between them. The CDR3 nucleotides read TGTGCCAGCAGCTTTCCCCAGGGCGTCCTGGAGGAGCTGTTTTTT. Protein product: CASSFPQGVLEELFF.

This clonotype has at least ten counts. This chain joins TRBV12-3 or TRBV12-4 and TRBJ2-1; the D is unclear. V shed 5 bases and J shed 7 bases, with 12 bases lying between them. CDR3 size: 13 residues. The CDR3 loop is CASSLPGTNEQFF. CDR3 DNA: TGTGCCAGCAGTCTCCCGGGCACGAATGAGCAGTTCTTC.

The chain is built from TRBV11-2 and TRBJ2-1; tentatively, D is TRBD2 (7 bases). Trimming left V 5 bases short and J 0 bases short, with 23 bases between. The CDR3 has 19 residues. The germline gives CDR1 SGHAT, CDR2 FQNNGV. Here the CDR3 reads CASSQSKGGAFDSYNEQFF. In nucleotides, the CDR3 is TGTGCCAGCAGCCAGTCTAAGGGGGGGGCCTTTGACTCCTACAATGAGCAGTTCTTC.